This entry describes one T cell receptor (beta chain). This clone showed up just a few times. The antigen it binds to is not known. Base qualities are not recorded, but no much larger clone differs from it by a single base. The sample belongs to a study of T cell responses to AZD1222 COVID-19 vaccine (dated by TCRdb to the early 2020s). With regard to the full study: AZD1222 recipients given second doses at about 4 weeks or at about 12 weeks were pooled, since spike-specific TCR depth and breadth were not found to differ between the two schedules. TCR sequencing covered some 240 trial participants: 200 to 220 given two doses of AZD1222 and approximately 26 given two doses of MenACWY control vaccine. Enrollment into the trials was organized by age into subgroups of 18-55, 56-69 and 70-plus years, and those subgroups contained approximately 150, 30 and 60 TCR-sequenced participants, respectively. What the study reported, not specific to this receptor: Conclusions about previously exposed vaccinees are limited, since just 6 or 7 AZD1222 recipients were seropositive for SARS-CoV-2 at baseline. Because no day 14 peak-response samples were available, repertoires were characterized only after the peak T cell response. Nearly half of unique spike-specific TCRs reportedly recognized epitopes outside regions mutated in the B.1.351 and B.1.1.7 variants. Participants were mostly white British and included more females than males, and it was suggested by the authors that clonal diversity may have been underestimated. A significant rise in spike-specific TCR breadth and depth was observed after two AZD1222 doses relative to day 0 and relative to MenACWY recipients. The vaccine-associated CD4 TCRs covered the entire spike protein, and the dominant responses fell in regions 160-218 and 743-854. In the small 56-69-year group, the increase in depth fell short of significance, most likely because of low power.

The time point label here, explained by the study, means: baseline before first vaccination. Vaccinee samples came from UK trials COV001 and COV002, including a single-blind randomized controlled phase 2/3 trial of AZD1222 (ChAdOx1 nCoV-19) in healthy adults. Trial participant PBMC samples were collected at day 0 and day 28 after the second dose for TCRbeta chain sequencing. Per the germline V gene, MNHEY is the CDR1 and SVGEGT is the CDR2. The junction carries 13 bases between V and J, which are trimmed by 2 bases and 0 bases respectively. The CDR3 starts with the cysteine, ends with the phenylalanine, and has 17 residues. The retained sequence is limited to the CDR3, 51 bases, with the frame set at the first base. The CDR3 regions of human TCRbeta chains were analyzed by immunosequencing. The original methods were these. TCRs in the repertoires were compared against a reference library of SARS-CoV-2-specific TCRs that had been generated with the MIRA antigen-specificity platform. Breadth meant the fraction of unique TCRs that were SARS-CoV-2-associated, whereas depth meant the fraction of total T cells that were SARS-CoV-2-associated. Using the MIRA data, every spike-specific TCR was mapped to the spike region that the TCR reacted to and assigned to either a CD4 or a CD8 class. Log10-transformed breadth and depth values were compared by one-way ANOVA with Sidak's multiple comparisons tests. TCRdb's version of the immuneACCESS table is confined to in-frame rearrangements and falls short of the full clone set. An unresolved V gene accounts for under half of the shortfall where checked; the remainder is of unknown origin. That table furnishes V, J and clone size, whereas the DNA furnished D and trimming. The sample profile shows roughly 120,000 clones; just over 85% of them were found once. Clones ranked in the top ten supply approximately 7.6% of the sample.

The chain was built from TRBV6-2 or TRBV6-3 and TRBJ2-2; TRBD1 is a possible D gene, resting on 5 matching bases. The receptor's source is an adult in good health. The material sequenced was peripheral blood, taken on day 0 of AZD1222 vaccination. For the CDR3, the sequence is CASSYRQGRTNTGELFF. DNA sequence: TGTGCCAGCAGTTACCGGCAGGGAAGGACGAACACCGGGGAGCTGTTTTTT.